The next 30 T cell receptor beta chains were all read from a single sample in a study of T cells after yellow fever vaccination. MiXCR, applied by TCRdb to the 5' RACE reads, yields one record per CDR3 protein. Of roughly 74,000 distinct CDR3 sequences in the sample, 7.1% were seen once. Sequenced material: CD8+ T cells sorted from PBMCs, taken around 5 days after the first yellow fever vaccination. The receptors derive from a man aged 18 to 29 who received the YFV17D yellow fever vaccine.

The J gene is TRBJ1-2, the V gene TRBV6-5, with D tentatively TRBD1 (6 bases). V lost 1 base, J lost 0 bases, and 9 bases lay in between. Germline assignment: CDR1 MNHEY and CDR2 SVGAGI. The CDR3 is 15 amino acids. The CDR3 nucleotides read TGTGCCAGCAGTTACTATAGGGGGTCTAACTATGGCTACACCTTC. It yields the protein CASSYYRGSNYGYTF.

This clonotype showed up just a few times. The chain recombines TRBV6-2 or TRBV6-3 with TRBJ2-3; D is unresolved. V was shortened by 0 bases and J by 2 bases, with 21 bases between the two germline ends. Per the germline V gene, CDR1 is MNHEY and CDR2 is SVGEGT. The CDR3 consists of 19 residues. The CDR3: CASSYSIKNPTASTDTQYF. The CDR3, as DNA: TGTGCCAGCAGTTACTCGATAAAGAATCCCACGGCCTCCACAGATACGCAGTATTTT.

The genes are TRBV5-6 and TRBJ2-1, with 16 nucleotides matching TRBD2. J lost 8 bases, V lost 4 bases, and 9 bases had no gene match. Germline loops: CDR1 SGHDT, CDR2 YYEEEE. CDR3 length: 17 residues. CDR3 sequence (DNA): TGTGCCAGCAGCCCGGGGACTAGCGGGGGGGTAGTGGATGAGCAGTTCTTC. It encodes CASSPGTSGGVVDEQFF.

The CDR3 is CASSLDRLAGELGHEQYF. The CDR3 coding sequence is TGTGCCAGCAGCTTAGATCGGCTAGCGGGGGAGCTCGGCCACGAGCAGTACTTC. This chain links TRBV11-2 with TRBJ2-7; 10 bases are shared with TRBD2. The CDR3 covers 18 residues. Per the germline V gene, CDR1 is SGHAT and CDR2 is FQNNGV. V lost 0 bases and J lost 5; bases outside the gene matches: 13.

The sample holds many counts of this clonotype. This chain links TRBV28 with TRBJ2-2; 7 bases agree with TRBD1. Germline assignment: CDR1 MDHEN and CDR2 SYDVKM. V gave up 3 bases and J gave up 4 bases; unmatched junction bases: 2. The CDR3 runs 14 residues. The chain's CDR3 is CASSFTGVTGELFF. In nucleotides, the CDR3 is TGTGCCAGCAGTTTCACAGGGGTCACCGGGGAGCTGTTTTTT.

V usage is TRBV4-1 and J usage is TRBJ2-7; unclear D gene. Germline lookup yields CDR1 MGHRA and CDR2 YSYEKL. The CDR3 covers 13 residues. V dropped 1 base and J dropped 0 bases, with 4 bases sitting between them. The CDR3 region is CASSQGHSYEQYV. CDR3 nucleotide sequence: TGCGCCAGCAGCCAAGGGCACTCCTACGAGCAGTACGTC.

The gene calls are TRBV15 and TRBJ1-4; 7 bases fit TRBD1. The germline gives CDR1 LNHNV, CDR2 YYDKDF (reference sequence). V lost 0 bases and J lost 7; bases outside the gene matches: 2. The CDR3 sequence is 14 residues long. This CDR3 reads CATSRERQGEKLFF. DNA for the CDR3: TGTGCCACCAGCAGAGAGCGACAGGGTGAAAAACTGTTTTTT.

This clonotype has a count of ten or more. The rearrangement joins TRBV6-2 or TRBV6-3 to TRBJ1-1; D might be TRBD1 (5 bases). V was clipped by 5 bases and J by 4 bases, with 8 bases between them. Germline CDR1 reads MNHEY; CDR2 reads SVGEGT. The CDR3 runs to 12 residues. The CDR3 coding sequence is TGTGCCAGCAGTCCCGGGGCCACTGAAGCTTTCTTT. Protein: CASSPGATEAFF.

At least ten counts were recorded for this clonotype. V is TRBV5-1 and J is TRBJ1-5, with D possibly matching TRBD1 (5 bases). Germline values: CDR1 SGHRS, CDR2 YFSETQ. V shed 6 bases and J shed 9 bases, with 10 bases lying between them. The length of the CDR3 is 11 residues. The CDR3, as DNA: TGCGCCAGCACCTCAGGGAGGCCCCAGCATTTT. It specifies CASTSGRPQHF. Combining the CDR3 with reference TRBV5-1 and TRBJ1-5 gives the whole variable domain KAGVTQTPRYLIKTRGQQVTLSCSPISGHRSVSWYQQTPGQGLQFLFEYFSETQRNKGNFPGRFSGRQFSNSRSEMNVSTLELGDSALYLCASTSGRPQHFGDGTRLSIL.

This clonotype has a count of ten or more. The chain has TRBV10-3 and TRBJ1-3; D may be TRBD1 (6 bases). The CDR3 totals 14 residues. Trimming cost V 8 bases and J 0 bases, with 11 bases left between them. Germline V gene lookup returns CDR1 ENHRY and CDR2 SYGVKD. This CDR3 reads CAIGTTISGNTIYF. The DNA of the CDR3 is TGTGCCATCGGGACAACCATCTCTGGAAACACCATATATTTT.

The sample holds a few counts of this clonotype. The V and J genes are TRBV7-3 and TRBJ1-5, with 12 bases fitting TRBD1. This CDR3 comprises 16 residues. With 5 bases clipped from V and 6 bases from J, the junction kept 8 bases outside the gene matches. Germline V CDR1 and CDR2: SGHTA, FQGTGA. In DNA form, the CDR3 reads TGTGCCAGCAGCCCCTGGGACAGGGGGCAGGGTCAGCCCCAGCATTTT. It yields the protein CASSPWDRGQGQPQHF.

This sequence joins TRBV6-2 or TRBV6-3 and TRBJ1-2; 8 bases map to TRBD1. Germline V lookup: CDR1 MNHEY, CDR2 SVGEGT. V trimming: 0 bases; J trimming: 3 bases; junction bases outside the gene matches: 6. CDR3 length equals 16 residues. Here the CDR3 reads CASSYSGQGLHYGYTF. The DNA for the CDR3 is TGTGCCAGCAGTTACTCCGGACAGGGCCTCCACTATGGCTACACCTTC.

The V call is TRBV7-9, the J call TRBJ2-3, with 8 positions matching TRBD2. Unmatched junction bases numbered 6, after V lost 3 bases and J lost 4 bases. The CDR3 loop spans 15 amino acids. Germline V gene lookup returns CDR1 SEHNR and CDR2 FQNEAQ (reference sequence). This chain's CDR3 is CASSFGGASADTQYF. CDR3 in DNA: TGTGCCAGCAGCTTCGGGGGGGCCTCGGCAGATACGCAGTATTTT.

This clonotype showed up just a few times. The chain has TRBV6-1 and TRBJ1-6, with D possibly matching TRBD1 (6 bases). The V end lost 5 bases, the J end lost 6 bases, and 14 bases lay between the germline ends. The CDR3 covers 15 residues. The V gene's germline CDR1 is MNHNS and CDR2 SASEGT. In DNA, the CDR3 is TGTGCCAGCAGTAAACGGGACACACTTAATTCACCCCTCCACTTT. It translates to CASSKRDTLNSPLHF.

The chain joins TRBV7-8 to TRBJ2-3, with 12 bases aligning to TRBD2. Looked up from germline, CDR1 is SGHVS and CDR2 is FQNEAQ. The V segment lost 4 bases and the J segment 0 bases; nucleotides outside the gene matches: 8. The CDR3 runs 18 residues. The CDR3 bases are TGTGCCAGCAGCTCTCGGACTAGCGGGGATGCTAGCACAGATACGCAGTATTTT. It is translated as CASSSRTSGDASTDTQYF.

CDR3 loop: CSATTTGERADTQYF. The CDR3 region has the DNA TGCAGTGCTACCACGACAGGGGAGAGGGCTGATACGCAGTATTTT. The rearrangement uses TRBV20-1 and TRBJ2-3, with 8 bases fitting TRBD1. Trimming removed 4 bases from V and 6 bases from J; junction bases left unmatched: 12. This CDR3 is 15 amino acids long. Germline V gene sequence: CDR1 DFQATT, CDR2 SNEGSKA (reference sequence).

In this sample, this clonotype turned up many times. The V gene is TRBV4-2, the J gene TRBJ2-1; D is unclear. From germline, CDR1 is LGHNA and CDR2 YNFKEQ. The V and J ends lost 4 bases and 0 bases respectively, with 10 bases between them. The CDR3 runs to 15 residues. The CDR3 is CASSPSWFSYNEQFF. Here the CDR3 DNA reads TGTGCCAGCAGCCCCTCGTGGTTCTCCTACAATGAGCAGTTCTTC.

The CDR3 DNA is TGCGCCAGCAGCCAAGATTTTGGTTTAACTGAAGCTTTCTTT. Translated, it gives CASSQDFGLTEAFF. The chain employs TRBV4-1 and TRBJ1-1; D remains ambiguous. Germline CDR1 is MGHRA and CDR2 is YSYEKL. V was cut by 0 bases and J by 5 bases, with 10 bases left in between. The CDR3 is made up of 14 amino acids.

This clonotype was counted many times. The chain couples TRBV11-1 to TRBJ2-1; the D gene is possibly TRBD2 (5 bases). The CDR3 is made up of 17 amino acids. V dropped 10 bases and J dropped 4 bases, with 26 bases sitting between them. The V gene's germline CDR1 is SGHAT and CDR2 FQDESV (reference sequence). Here the CDR3 DNA reads TGTGCCATTCCCTTCCGCGGCGGGCACTTGAATTACAATGAGCAGTTCTTC. This translates into CAIPFRGGHLNYNEQFF.

This clonotype has at least ten counts. This chain connects TRBV4-1 to TRBJ1-1, with TRBD1 matching over 7 bases. V shed 4 bases, J shed 5 bases, and the junction held 7 bases outside the gene matches. From germline, CDR1 is MGHRA and CDR2 YSYEKL. The CDR3 sequence is 14 residues long. Here the CDR3 DNA reads TGCGCCAGCAGCCGAGGCCAGGGGGTAACTGAAGCTTTCTTT. It encodes CASSRGQGVTEAFF.

This clonotype has at least ten counts. V is TRBV4-1 and J is TRBJ2-1; D uncertain. Germline loops: CDR1 MGHRA, CDR2 YSYEKL. CDR3 size: 15 residues. V lost 4 bases and J lost 0, with 10 bases in between. The CDR3 region has the DNA TGCGCCAGCAGCCTCGCAATGAGCTCCTACAATGAGCAGTTCTTC. Amino acids: CASSLAMSSYNEQFF.

This clonotype has at least ten counts. This sequence joins TRBV7-8 and TRBJ2-5; D not certain. The germline gives CDR1 SGHVS, CDR2 FQNEAQ. The CDR3 is 13 amino acids. V was clipped by 2 bases and J by 2 bases, with 6 bases between them. The CDR3 protein is CASSLYRQETQYF. CDR3 bases: TGTGCCAGCAGCTTATACAGACAAGAGACCCAGTACTTC. Supplemented by reference TRBV7-8 and TRBJ2-5, the full variable domain reads GAGVSQSPRYKVAKRGQDVALRCDPISGHVSLFWYQQALGQGPEFLTYFQNEAQLDKSGLPSDRFFAERPEGSVSTLKIQRTQQEDSAVYLCASSLYRQETQYFGPGTRLLVL.

This clonotype was picked up many times. The chain recombines TRBV10-3 with TRBJ1-1; 8 nucleotides line up with TRBD1. Germline loops: CDR1 ENHRY, CDR2 SYGVKD. This CDR3 spans 13 amino acids. Unmatched junction bases numbered 3, after V lost 5 bases and J lost 4 bases. The CDR3 loop is CAISSDRATEAFF. CDR3 bases: TGTGCCATCAGTTCGGACAGGGCCACTGAAGCTTTCTTT.

This rearrangement joins TRBV4-1 to TRBJ1-5; TRBD1 might be the D (6 bases). The CDR3 is made up of 15 amino acids. Trimming pared 4 bases from V and 0 bases from J, leaving 10 bases between. From germline, CDR1 is MGHRA and CDR2 YSYEKL. CDR3 amino acids: CASSLRGASNQPQHF. CDR3 coding DNA: TGCGCCAGCAGCCTACGGGGGGCTAGCAATCAGCCCCAGCATTTT.

This clonotype was counted only a few times. V is TRBV4-1 and J is TRBJ2-3, with D maybe TRBD2 (5 bases). The CDR3 is 15 residues long. Deletions cut 0 bases from V and 6 bases from J, with 13 bases between. Germline CDR1 is MGHRA and CDR2 is YSYEKL. DNA for the CDR3: TGCGCCAGCAGCCAAGACAGCCGGGAAAGCGATACGCAGTATTTT. It translates to CASSQDSRESDTQYF.

This clonotype was observed a few times. The chain has TRBV5-1 and TRBJ2-3; 7 nucleotides agree with TRBD1. Germline-derived CDR1 and CDR2 are SGHRS and YFSETQ. V lost 4 bases, J lost 0 bases, and 2 bases stayed unmatched. The CDR3 runs to 14 residues. CDR3 coding DNA: TGCGCCAGCAGCCCGGGACAGAGCACAGATACGCAGTATTTT. Translating gives CASSPGQSTDTQYF.

This clonotype was seen more than once but under ten times. The chain combines TRBV4-3 with TRBJ1-4; D gene unclear. V was shortened by 3 bases and J by 2 bases, with 4 bases between the two germline ends. CDR3 length: 13 amino acids. The V gene's germline CDR1 is LGHNA and CDR2 YSLEER. CDR3 DNA: TGCGCCAGCAGCCATAGCACTAATGAAAAACTGTTTTTT. This encodes CASSHSTNEKLFF.

The V gene is TRBV24-1, the J gene TRBJ2-1; D might be TRBD1 or TRBD2, each matching 5 bases. The CDR3 length is 14 residues. Germline CDR1 reads KGHDR; CDR2 reads SFDVKD. Trimming cost V 3 bases and J 5 bases, with 10 bases left between them. CDR3 protein: CATSDPGADNEQFF. CDR3 DNA: TGTGCCACCAGTGATCCCGGGGCCGACAATGAGCAGTTCTTC.

This clonotype has at least ten counts. V gene TRBV11-2 combines with J gene TRBJ2-2; D remains unclear. The length of the CDR3 is 13 residues. Trimming pared 5 bases from V and 5 bases from J, leaving 9 bases between. Per germline, CDR1 SGHAT and CDR2 FQNNGV. CDR3 bases: TGTGCCAGCAGCAATGAACGTACCGGGGAGCTGTTTTTT. The encoded protein is CASSNERTGELFF. Together with reference TRBV11-2 and TRBJ2-2, the CDR3 gives the full variable domain: EAGVAQSPRYKIIEKRQSVAFWCNPISGHATLYWYQQILGQGPKLLIQFQNNGVVDDSQLPKDRFSAERLKGVDSTLKIQPAKLEDSAVYLCASSNERTGELFFGEGSRLTVL.

In its sample, this clonotype was seen a few times. The chain couples TRBV27 to TRBJ2-1; TRBD1 matches at 11 bases. The J segment lost 8 bases and the V segment lost 6 bases, leaving 12 bases of the junction unmatched. Germline V gives CDR1 MNHEY, CDR2 SMNVEV (reference sequence). This CDR3 is built from 16 residues. CDR3 bases: TGTGCCAGCAGCCCTGTCAGGACAGGGGGCTTGGATGAGCAGTTCTTC. It encodes CASSPVRTGGLDEQFF.